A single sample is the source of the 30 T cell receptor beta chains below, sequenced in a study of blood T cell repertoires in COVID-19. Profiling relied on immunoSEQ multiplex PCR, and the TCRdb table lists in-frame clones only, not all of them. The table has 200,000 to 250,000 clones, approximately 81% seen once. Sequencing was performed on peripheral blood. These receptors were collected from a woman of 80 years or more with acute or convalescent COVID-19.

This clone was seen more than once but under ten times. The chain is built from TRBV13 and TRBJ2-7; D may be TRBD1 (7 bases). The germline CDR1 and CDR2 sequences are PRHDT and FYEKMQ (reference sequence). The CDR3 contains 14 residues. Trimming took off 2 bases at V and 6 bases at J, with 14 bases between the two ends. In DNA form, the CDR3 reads TGTGCCAGCAGCTTACGACAGGGAGGCCTCGAGCAGTACTTC. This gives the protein CASSLRQGGLEQYF.

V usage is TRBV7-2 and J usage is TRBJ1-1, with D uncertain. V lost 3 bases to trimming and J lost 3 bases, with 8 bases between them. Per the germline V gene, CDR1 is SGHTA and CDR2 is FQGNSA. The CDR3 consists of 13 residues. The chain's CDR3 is CASSFGWDTEAFF. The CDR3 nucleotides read TGTGCCAGCAGCTTCGGGTGGGACACTGAAGCTTTCTTT.

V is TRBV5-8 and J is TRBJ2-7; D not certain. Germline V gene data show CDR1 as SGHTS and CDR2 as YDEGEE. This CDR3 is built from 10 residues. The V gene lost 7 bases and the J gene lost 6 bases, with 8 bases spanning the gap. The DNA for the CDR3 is TGTGCCAGCGGGCGTAGCGAGCAGTACTTC. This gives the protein CASGRSEQYF.

CDR3 DNA sequence: TGTGCCAGTTCCGCAATAGACAGGGGATTCCAGCCCCAGCATTTT. It encodes CASSAIDRGFQPQHF. The rearrangement joins TRBV6-5 to TRBJ1-5, with 8 bases fitting TRBD1. Germline V gene lookup returns CDR1 MNHEY and CDR2 SVGAGI. There are 15 residues in the CDR3. The V gene end was trimmed by 9 bases and the J gene end by 7 bases; junction bases not matched to a gene: 14.

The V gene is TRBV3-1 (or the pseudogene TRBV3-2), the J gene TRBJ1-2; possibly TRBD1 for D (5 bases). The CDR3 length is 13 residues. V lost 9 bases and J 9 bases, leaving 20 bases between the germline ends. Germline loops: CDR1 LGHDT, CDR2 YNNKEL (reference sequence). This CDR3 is CARSLQGGHSYTF. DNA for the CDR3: TGTGCCAGAAGTCTGCAGGGCGGACACAGCTACACCTTC.

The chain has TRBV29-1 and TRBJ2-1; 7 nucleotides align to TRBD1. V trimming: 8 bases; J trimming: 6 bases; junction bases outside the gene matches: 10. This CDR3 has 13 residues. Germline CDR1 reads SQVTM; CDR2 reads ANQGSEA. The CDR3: CSSSRDRGNEQFF. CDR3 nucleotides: TGCAGCTCCTCCCGGGACAGAGGCAATGAGCAGTTCTTC.

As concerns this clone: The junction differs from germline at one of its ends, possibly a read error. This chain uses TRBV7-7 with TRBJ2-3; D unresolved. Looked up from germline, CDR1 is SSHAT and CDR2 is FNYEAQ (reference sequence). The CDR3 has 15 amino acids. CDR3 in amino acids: CASSLAPSGADTQYF. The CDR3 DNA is TGTGCTAGCAGCTTAGCCCCGTCAGGCGCAGATACGCAGTATTTT.

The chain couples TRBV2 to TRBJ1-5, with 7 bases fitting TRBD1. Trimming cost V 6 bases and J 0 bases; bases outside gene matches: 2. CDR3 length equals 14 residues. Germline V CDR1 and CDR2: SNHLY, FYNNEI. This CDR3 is CASRGQNSNQPQHF. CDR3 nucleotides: TGTGCCAGCAGGGGACAGAATAGCAATCAGCCCCAGCATTTT.

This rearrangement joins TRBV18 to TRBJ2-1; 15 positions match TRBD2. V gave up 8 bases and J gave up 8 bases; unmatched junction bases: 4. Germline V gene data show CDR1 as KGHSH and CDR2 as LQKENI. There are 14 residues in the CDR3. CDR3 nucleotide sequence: TGTGCCAGCCGGACTAGCGGGGGGGCCGATGAGCAGTTCTTC. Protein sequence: CASRTSGGADEQFF.

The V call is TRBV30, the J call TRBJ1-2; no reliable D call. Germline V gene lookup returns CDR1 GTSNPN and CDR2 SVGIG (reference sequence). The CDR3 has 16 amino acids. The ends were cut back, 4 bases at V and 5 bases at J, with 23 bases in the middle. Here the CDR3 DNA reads TGTGCCTGGAACACCCGTTCCAGGTTCACGTTGTATGGCTACACCTTC. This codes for CAWNTRSRFTLYGYTF.

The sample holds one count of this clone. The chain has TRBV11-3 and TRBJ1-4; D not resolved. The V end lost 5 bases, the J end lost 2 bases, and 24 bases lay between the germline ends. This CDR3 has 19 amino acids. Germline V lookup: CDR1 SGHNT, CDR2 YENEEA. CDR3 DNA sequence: TGTGCCAGCAGCCCCCCTTCCCCCATCGGGATTAGGACTAATGAAAAACTGTTTTTT. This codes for CASSPPSPIGIRTNEKLFF.

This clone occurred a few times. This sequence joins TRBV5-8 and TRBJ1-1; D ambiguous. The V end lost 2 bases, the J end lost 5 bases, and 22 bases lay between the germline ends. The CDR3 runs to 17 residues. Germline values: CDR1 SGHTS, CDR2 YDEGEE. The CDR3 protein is CASSFNSGQRVWTEAFF. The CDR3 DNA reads TGTGCCAGCAGCTTTAATTCAGGTCAGCGGGTTTGGACTGAAGCTTTCTTT.

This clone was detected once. DNA for the CDR3: TGTGCCAGCAGTCCGCGGGGGTCAGCGGTTACAATCATGAACACTGAAGCTTTCTTT. Encoded protein: CASSPRGSAVTIMNTEAFF. The rearrangement uses TRBV27 and TRBJ1-1, with D maybe TRBD1 (5 bases). Germline loops: CDR1 MNHEY, CDR2 SMNVEV (reference sequence). Trimming left V 5 bases short and J 0 bases short, with 25 bases between. The CDR3 runs 19 residues.

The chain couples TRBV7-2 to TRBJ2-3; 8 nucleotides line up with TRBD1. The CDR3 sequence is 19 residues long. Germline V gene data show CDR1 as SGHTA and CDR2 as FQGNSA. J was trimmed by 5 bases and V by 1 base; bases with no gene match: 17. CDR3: CASSLVYSGGQSSGDTQYF. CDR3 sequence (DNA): TGTGCCAGCAGCTTAGTTTATTCAGGGGGCCAATCGTCCGGAGATACGCAGTATTTT.

CDR3 region: CASSEAHNYGISTGELFF. CDR3 sequence (DNA): TGTGCCAGCAGTGAAGCGCATAATTACGGGATCAGCACCGGGGAGCTGTTTTTT. V gene TRBV6-1 combines with J gene TRBJ2-2; D might be TRBD2 (5 bases). The V end was cut by 0 bases, the J end by 4 bases, with 18 bases between. Germline V lookup: CDR1 MNHNS, CDR2 SASEGT. The CDR3 totals 18 residues.

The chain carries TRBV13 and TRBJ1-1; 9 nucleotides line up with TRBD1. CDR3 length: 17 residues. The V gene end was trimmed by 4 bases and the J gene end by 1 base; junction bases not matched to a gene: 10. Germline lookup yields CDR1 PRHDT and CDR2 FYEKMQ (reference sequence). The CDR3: CASSSWTGAGGNTEAFF. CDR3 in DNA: TGTGCCAGCAGCTCCTGGACAGGGGCGGGCGGGAACACTGAAGCTTTCTTT. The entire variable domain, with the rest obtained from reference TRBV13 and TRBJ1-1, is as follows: AAGVIQSPRHLIKEKRETATLKCYPIPRHDTVYWYQQGPGQDPQFLISFYEKMQSDKGSIPDRFSAQQFSDYHSELNMSSLELGDSALYFCASSSWTGAGGNTEAFFGQGTRLTVV.

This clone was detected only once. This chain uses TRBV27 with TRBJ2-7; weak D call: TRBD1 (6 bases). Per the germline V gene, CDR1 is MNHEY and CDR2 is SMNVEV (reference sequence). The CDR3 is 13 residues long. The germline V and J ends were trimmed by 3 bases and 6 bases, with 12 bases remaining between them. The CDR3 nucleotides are TGTGCCAGCAGTTTGTTTACAGGGCTCGAGCAGTACTTC. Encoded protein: CASSLFTGLEQYF.

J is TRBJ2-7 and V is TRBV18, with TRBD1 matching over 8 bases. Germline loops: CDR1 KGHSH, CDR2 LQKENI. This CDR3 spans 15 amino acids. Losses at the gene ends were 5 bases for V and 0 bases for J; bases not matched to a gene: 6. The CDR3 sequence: CASSKAGTGSYEQYF. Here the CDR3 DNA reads TGTGCCAGCTCAAAGGCCGGGACAGGCTCCTACGAGCAGTACTTC.

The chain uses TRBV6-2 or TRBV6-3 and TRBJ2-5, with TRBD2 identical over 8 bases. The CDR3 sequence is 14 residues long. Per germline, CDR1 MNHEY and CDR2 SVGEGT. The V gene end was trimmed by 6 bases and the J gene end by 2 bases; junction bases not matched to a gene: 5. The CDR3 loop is CASSRAGAQETQYF. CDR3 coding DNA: TGTGCCAGCAGCCGAGCGGGGGCTCAAGAGACCCAGTACTTC.

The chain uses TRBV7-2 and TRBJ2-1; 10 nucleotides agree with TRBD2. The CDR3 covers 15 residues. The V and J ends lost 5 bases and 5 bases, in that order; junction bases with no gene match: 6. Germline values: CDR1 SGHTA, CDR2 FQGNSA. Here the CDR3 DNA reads TGTGCCAGCAGCGCCCGGACTAGCGGAAACAATGAGCAGTTCTTC. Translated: CASSARTSGNNEQFF.

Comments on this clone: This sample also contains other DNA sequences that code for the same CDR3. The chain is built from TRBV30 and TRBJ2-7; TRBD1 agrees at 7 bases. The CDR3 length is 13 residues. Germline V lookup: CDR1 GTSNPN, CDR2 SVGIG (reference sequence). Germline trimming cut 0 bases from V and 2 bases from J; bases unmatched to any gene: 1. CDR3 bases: TGTGCCTGGAGTGTGGGGACAGCCTACGAGCAGTACTTC. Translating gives CAWSVGTAYEQYF.

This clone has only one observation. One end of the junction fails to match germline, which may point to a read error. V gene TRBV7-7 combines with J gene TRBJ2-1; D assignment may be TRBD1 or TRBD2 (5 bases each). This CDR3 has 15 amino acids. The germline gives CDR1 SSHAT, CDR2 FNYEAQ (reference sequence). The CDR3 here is CASSLALTGPNEQFF. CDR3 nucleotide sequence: TGTGCTAGCAGCTTAGCGCTTACAGGCCCCAATGAGCAGTTCTTC.

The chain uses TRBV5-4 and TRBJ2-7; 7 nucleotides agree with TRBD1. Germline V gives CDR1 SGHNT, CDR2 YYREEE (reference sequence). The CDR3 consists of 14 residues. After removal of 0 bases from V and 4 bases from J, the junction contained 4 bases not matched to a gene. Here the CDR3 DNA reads TGTGCCAGCAGCTTGGTGGGACAGACTTACGAGCAGTACTTC. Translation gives CASSLVGQTYEQYF. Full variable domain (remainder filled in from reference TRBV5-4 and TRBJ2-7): ETGVTQSPTHLIKTRGQQVTLRCSSQSGHNTVSWYQQALGQGPQFIFQYYREEENGRGNFPPRFSGLQFPNYSSELNVNALELDDSALYLCASSLVGQTYEQYFGPGTRLTVT.

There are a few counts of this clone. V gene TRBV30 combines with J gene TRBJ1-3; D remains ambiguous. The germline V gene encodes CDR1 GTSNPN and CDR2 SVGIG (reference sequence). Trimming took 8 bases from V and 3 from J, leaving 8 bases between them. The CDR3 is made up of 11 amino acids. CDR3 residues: CAGGLGNTIYF. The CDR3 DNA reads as TGTGCCGGCGGCCTTGGAAACACCATATATTTT.

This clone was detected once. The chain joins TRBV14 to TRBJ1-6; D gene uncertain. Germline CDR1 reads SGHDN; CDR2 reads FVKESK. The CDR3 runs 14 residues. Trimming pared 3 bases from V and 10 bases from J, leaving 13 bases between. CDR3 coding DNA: TGTGCCAGCAGCCACGGGAAGGACGTCTCACCCCTCCACTTT. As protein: CASSHGKDVSPLHF. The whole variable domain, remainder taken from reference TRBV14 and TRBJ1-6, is EAGVTQFPSHSVIEKGQTVTLRCDPISGHDNLYWYRRVMGKEIKFLLHFVKESKQDESGMPNNRFLAERTGGTYSTLKVQPAELEDSGVYFCASSHGKDVSPLHFGNGTRLTVT.

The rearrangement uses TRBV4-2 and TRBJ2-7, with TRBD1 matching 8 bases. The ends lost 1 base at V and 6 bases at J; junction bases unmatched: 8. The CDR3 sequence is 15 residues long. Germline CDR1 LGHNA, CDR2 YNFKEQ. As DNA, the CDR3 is TGTGCCAGCAGCCAAGGAATGACAGGGGTCTCCGAGCAGTACTTC. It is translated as CASSQGMTGVSEQYF.

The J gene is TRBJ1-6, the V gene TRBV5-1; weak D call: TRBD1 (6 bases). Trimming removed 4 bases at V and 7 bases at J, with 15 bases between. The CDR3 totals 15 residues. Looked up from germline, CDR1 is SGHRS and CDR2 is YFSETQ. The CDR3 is CASSGTGTSNSPLHF. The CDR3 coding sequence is TGCGCCAGCAGCGGAACCGGGACATCCAATTCACCCCTCCACTTT.

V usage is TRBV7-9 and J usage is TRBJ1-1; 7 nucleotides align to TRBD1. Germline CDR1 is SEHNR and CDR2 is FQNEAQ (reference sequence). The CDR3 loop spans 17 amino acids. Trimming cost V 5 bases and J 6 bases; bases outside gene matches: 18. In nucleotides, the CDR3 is TGTGCCAGCAGCCGTTACCTAATAGGTACAGGGGAGGCTGAAGCTTTCTTT. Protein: CASSRYLIGTGEAEAFF.

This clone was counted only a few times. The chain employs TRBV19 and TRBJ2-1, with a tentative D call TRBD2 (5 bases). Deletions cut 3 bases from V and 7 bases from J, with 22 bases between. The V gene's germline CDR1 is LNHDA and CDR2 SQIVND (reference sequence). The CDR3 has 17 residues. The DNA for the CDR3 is TGTGCCAGTAGTATGCCCCTGCGGGCCCCTCAGCTTAATGAGCAGTTCTTC. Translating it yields CASSMPLRAPQLNEQFF.

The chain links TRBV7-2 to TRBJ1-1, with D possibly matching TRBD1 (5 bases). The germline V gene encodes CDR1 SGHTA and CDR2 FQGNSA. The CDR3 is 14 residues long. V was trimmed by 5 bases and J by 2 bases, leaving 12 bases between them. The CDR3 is CASSVRGFNTEAFF. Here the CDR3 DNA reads TGTGCCAGCAGCGTCCGGGGGTTCAACACTGAAGCTTTCTTT.